A selection of T cell receptor beta chains follows, all from one sample in a study of blood T cell repertoires in COVID-19. Here immunoSEQ multiplex PCR was the method, and the copy in TCRdb shows in-frame clones only, minus some. This table holds 310,000 or so clones, roughly 86% found once. Sequenced input: PBMCs or T cells enriched from blood (not recorded which). The receptors derive from a woman aged 18-29 years who had recovered from COVID-19. Both conserved end residues are part of each CDR3. Fields, in order: V gene, clone size, D gene, J gene, CDR3 DNA, CDR3 protein. D genes are given only for firm matches. The size entry is marked missing in some rows and otherwise reads once, few, many or a size class.

v_call: TRBV3-1/TRBV3-2; clone_size: -; d_call: TRBD1; j_call: TRBJ1-3; cdr3_nt: TGTGCCAGCAGCCCGGGACAGCGGAACACCATATATTTT; cdr3_aa: CASSPGQRNTIYF
v_call: TRBV7-9; clone_size: -; d_call: TRBD2; j_call: TRBJ2-7; cdr3_nt: TGTGCCAGCGGCGATAGCGGGAGGGCCTACGAGCAGTACTTC; cdr3_aa: CASGDSGRAYEQYF
v_call: TRBV30; clone_size: many; d_call: -; j_call: TRBJ2-7; cdr3_nt: TGTGCCTGGGAAACAGGGATGACCTACGAGCAGTACTTC; cdr3_aa: CAWETGMTYEQYF
v_call: TRBV2; clone_size: -; d_call: -; j_call: TRBJ2-5; cdr3_nt: TGTGCCAGCAGGGGGCAGGGGTATAAGACCCAGTACTTC; cdr3_aa: CASRGQGYKTQYF
v_call: TRBV6-5; clone_size: -; d_call: TRBD1; j_call: TRBJ1-5; cdr3_nt: TGTGCCAGCAGCACGGACAGGCTTCAGCCCCAGCATTTT; cdr3_aa: CASSTDRLQPQHF
v_call: TRBV5-5; clone_size: few; d_call: TRBD1; j_call: TRBJ2-7; cdr3_nt: TGTGCCAGCAGGAGTGGACAGGACAGCTCCTACGAGCAGTACTTC; cdr3_aa: CASRSGQDSSYEQYF
v_call: TRBV27; clone_size: -; d_call: -; j_call: TRBJ2-7; cdr3_nt: TGTGCCAGCAGTTTATCTTCCGCTAGGACCTACGAGCAGTACTTC; cdr3_aa: CASSLSSARTYEQYF
v_call: TRBV6-5; clone_size: -; d_call: TRBD1; j_call: TRBJ1-1; cdr3_nt: TGTGCCAGCAGTTACCTGGCAGGGGGGAACACTGAAGCTTTCTTT; cdr3_aa: CASSYLAGGNTEAFF
v_call: TRBV3-1/TRBV3-2; clone_size: -; d_call: TRBD2; j_call: TRBJ2-3; cdr3_nt: TGTGCCAGCAGCCAAGACGCGGGAGTGACAGATACGCAGTATTTT; cdr3_aa: CASSQDAGVTDTQYF
v_call: TRBV6-6; clone_size: -; d_call: TRBD2; j_call: TRBJ2-5; cdr3_nt: TGTGCCAGCAGTCGTATTCCCTTGGCGGGAGGATTGGAGACCCAGTACTTC; cdr3_aa: CASSRIPLAGGLETQYF
v_call: TRBV12-3/TRBV12-4; clone_size: -; d_call: -; j_call: TRBJ2-2; cdr3_nt: TGTGCCACATCAACTAGCACCGGGGAGCTGTTTTTT; cdr3_aa: CATSTSTGELFF
v_call: TRBV5-1; clone_size: -; d_call: -; j_call: TRBJ1-2; cdr3_nt: TGCGCCAGCAGCTTGCAACCGGGAGACTATGGCTACACCTTC; cdr3_aa: CASSLQPGDYGYTF
v_call: TRBV6-5; clone_size: -; d_call: -; j_call: TRBJ2-7; cdr3_nt: TGTGCCAGCAGTTACGGGGGCCTTCACGTCAAATACGAGCAGTACTTC; cdr3_aa: CASSYGGLHVKYEQYF
v_call: TRBV6-5; clone_size: -; d_call: TRBD2; j_call: TRBJ2-1; cdr3_nt: TGTGCCAGCAGGCGGGGGGTCTACAATGAGCAGTTCTTC; cdr3_aa: CASRRGVYNEQFF
v_call: TRBV9; clone_size: -; d_call: -; j_call: TRBJ2-3; cdr3_nt: TGTGCCAGCAGCGCCGGGGGTACCACAGATACGCAGTATTTT; cdr3_aa: CASSAGGTTDTQYF
v_call: TRBV5-4; clone_size: -; d_call: TRBD2; j_call: TRBJ2-2; cdr3_nt: TGTGCCAGCAGCCCGGCGGCGGGAGGAATCACCGGGGAGCTGTTTTTT; cdr3_aa: CASSPAAGGITGELFF
v_call: TRBV11-3; clone_size: -; d_call: -; j_call: TRBJ2-4; cdr3_nt: TGTGCCAGCAGCTGGGACTGGCAAAACATTCAGTACTTC; cdr3_aa: CASSWDWQNIQYF
v_call: TRBV5-6; clone_size: -; d_call: -; j_call: TRBJ2-7; cdr3_nt: TGTGCCAGCAGACAGACAGGACACTACGAGCAGTACTTC; cdr3_aa: CASRQTGHYEQYF
v_call: TRBV18; clone_size: -; d_call: TRBD2; j_call: TRBJ2-7; cdr3_nt: TGTGCCAGCTCACTGGGACTAGCGGGAAGAACTCGTGAGCAGTACTTC; cdr3_aa: CASSLGLAGRTREQYF
v_call: TRBV7-3; clone_size: -; d_call: -; j_call: TRBJ2-1; cdr3_nt: TGTGCCAGCAGCTTAAACCCCGACACTTCTCCTGAGCAGTTCTTC; cdr3_aa: CASSLNPDTSPEQFF
v_call: TRBV28; clone_size: -; d_call: -; j_call: TRBJ1-2; cdr3_nt: TGTGCCAGCAGTTTTCAAGCGATCTATGGCTACACCTTC; cdr3_aa: CASSFQAIYGYTF
v_call: TRBV29-1; clone_size: -; d_call: -; j_call: TRBJ1-2; cdr3_nt: TGCAGCGTTGAAGATGGCCGGGCGGGACTCGGCTATGGCTACACCTTC; cdr3_aa: CSVEDGRAGLGYGYTF
v_call: TRBV7-9; clone_size: -; d_call: TRBD2; j_call: TRBJ2-7; cdr3_nt: TGTGCCAGCAGCTTAGCCAGCGGGGCCTACGAGCAGTACTTC; cdr3_aa: CASSLASGAYEQYF
v_call: TRBV5-1; clone_size: -; d_call: -; j_call: TRBJ1-1; cdr3_nt: TGCGCCAGCAGCTTGGGGGTCCTGGGCCGGGAAAACACTGAAGCTTTCTTT; cdr3_aa: CASSLGVLGRENTEAFF
v_call: TRBV28; clone_size: -; d_call: TRBD2; j_call: TRBJ2-1; cdr3_nt: TGTGCCAGCAGCGGACTAGCGGGGGTATACAATGAGCAGTTCTTC; cdr3_aa: CASSGLAGVYNEQFF
v_call: TRBV4-1; clone_size: -; d_call: TRBD1; j_call: TRBJ1-1; cdr3_nt: TGCGCCAGCACGACGCCAAGAGACGGCCAGGGGGTGAACACTGAAGCTTTCTTT; cdr3_aa: CASTTPRDGQGVNTEAFF
v_call: TRBV19; clone_size: -; d_call: TRBD1; j_call: TRBJ1-6; cdr3_nt: TGTGCCAGTAGTATCGAAACAGGGGATTCACCCCTCCACTTT; cdr3_aa: CASSIETGDSPLHF
v_call: TRBV7-3; clone_size: -; d_call: -; j_call: TRBJ1-1; cdr3_nt: TGTGCCAGCAGCTTAACACACGGGTCTGAAGCTTTCTTT; cdr3_aa: CASSLTHGSEAFF
v_call: TRBV2; clone_size: few; d_call: TRBD2; j_call: TRBJ2-1; cdr3_nt: TGTGCCAGCAGGGGGACTAGCGGGGACAATGAGCAGTTCTTC; cdr3_aa: CASRGTSGDNEQFF
v_call: TRBV7-9; clone_size: -; d_call: TRBD1; j_call: TRBJ1-4; cdr3_nt: TGTGCCAGCAGCTTATTGGGACAGGGTACTAATGAAAAACTGTTTTTT; cdr3_aa: CASSLLGQGTNEKLFF
v_call: TRBV5-4; clone_size: -; d_call: TRBD1; j_call: TRBJ2-7; cdr3_nt: TGTGCCAGCAGCTCCTCCGGGACAGGGGGCTGGGAGCAGTACTTC; cdr3_aa: CASSSSGTGGWEQYF
v_call: TRBV11-3; clone_size: -; d_call: TRBD2; j_call: TRBJ2-1; cdr3_nt: TGTGCCAGCAGCCGAGCGGGACTATACAATGAGCAGTTCTTC; cdr3_aa: CASSRAGLYNEQFF
v_call: TRBV3-1/TRBV3-2; clone_size: -; d_call: TRBD1; j_call: TRBJ1-1; cdr3_nt: TGTGCCAGCAGCCAAGATCAGGGGGCCACTGAAGCTTTCTTT; cdr3_aa: CASSQDQGATEAFF
v_call: TRBV11-2; clone_size: -; d_call: TRBD2; j_call: TRBJ2-7; cdr3_nt: TGTGCCAGCAGCTTAGATGGTATCCGGGGGGTGCAGTACTTC; cdr3_aa: CASSLDGIRGVQYF
v_call: TRBV28; clone_size: -; d_call: TRBD1; j_call: TRBJ1-2; cdr3_nt: TGTGCCAGCAGTTCTGGGACAGAACCCCGTGGCTACACCTTC; cdr3_aa: CASSSGTEPRGYTF
v_call: TRBV7-2; clone_size: -; d_call: TRBD2; j_call: TRBJ2-4; cdr3_nt: TGTGCCAGCAGCTTATCGCGGGGGGGCCCCTGGGACATTCAGTACTTC; cdr3_aa: CASSLSRGGPWDIQYF
v_call: TRBV6-1; clone_size: -; d_call: -; j_call: TRBJ2-3; cdr3_nt: TGTGCCAGCAGTGATAGCGTGGGCACAGATACGCAGTATTTT; cdr3_aa: CASSDSVGTDTQYF
v_call: TRBV10-3; clone_size: -; d_call: -; j_call: TRBJ1-5; cdr3_nt: TGTGCCATCAGTGAGCGGGTTGGCAATCAGCCCCAGCATTTT; cdr3_aa: CAISERVGNQPQHF
v_call: TRBV5-1; clone_size: -; d_call: TRBD2; j_call: TRBJ2-7; cdr3_nt: TGCGCCAGCAGCCTAGGACTAGCGGGAGTAAGTGGCTACGAGCAGTACTTC; cdr3_aa: CASSLGLAGVSGYEQYF
v_call: TRBV2; clone_size: -; d_call: -; j_call: TRBJ2-5; cdr3_nt: TGTGCCAGTACTGGGCCCCAAGAGACCCAGTACTTC; cdr3_aa: CASTGPQETQYF
v_call: TRBV7-9; clone_size: -; d_call: -; j_call: TRBJ1-2; cdr3_nt: TGTGCCAGCAGCCAGGGGTGGGATCCTAACTATGGCTACACCTTC; cdr3_aa: CASSQGWDPNYGYTF
v_call: TRBV28; clone_size: once; d_call: -; j_call: TRBJ1-3; cdr3_nt: TGTGCCGGGGGGGGTGCTGGAAACACCATATATTTT; cdr3_aa: CAGGGAGNTIYF
v_call: TRBV10-3; clone_size: -; d_call: TRBD1; j_call: TRBJ1-1; cdr3_nt: TGTGCCATCAGCCCCCTCGACAGGGTCACTGAAGCTTTCTTT; cdr3_aa: CAISPLDRVTEAFF
v_call: TRBV7-9; clone_size: -; d_call: TRBD1; j_call: TRBJ2-2; cdr3_nt: TGTGCCAGCAGCTACCCATCCGACAGGGCCGGGGAGCTGTTTTTT; cdr3_aa: CASSYPSDRAGELFF
v_call: TRBV5-4; clone_size: -; d_call: -; j_call: TRBJ2-7; cdr3_nt: TGTGCCAGCAGCGTCAGGGGAATGAGAGAGCAGTACTTC; cdr3_aa: CASSVRGMREQYF
v_call: TRBV7-8; clone_size: -; d_call: TRBD1; j_call: TRBJ1-3; cdr3_nt: TGTGCCAGCAGCTCCAGGGGGCGAACTGGAAACACCATATATTTT; cdr3_aa: CASSSRGRTGNTIYF
v_call: TRBV6-6; clone_size: -; d_call: TRBD1; j_call: TRBJ1-1; cdr3_nt: TGTGCCAGCAGTTACCGGGACAGGGGTGAAGCTTTCTTT; cdr3_aa: CASSYRDRGEAFF
v_call: TRBV20-1; clone_size: -; d_call: -; j_call: TRBJ2-7; cdr3_nt: TGCAGTGCTAGTATTGACCCCTGGGGGGAGACCTACGAGCAGTACTTC; cdr3_aa: CSASIDPWGETYEQYF
v_call: TRBV5-1; clone_size: -; d_call: TRBD1; j_call: TRBJ1-2; cdr3_nt: TGCGCCAGCAACCCCGGCCAGGGGGAGGATGGCTACACCTTC; cdr3_aa: CASNPGQGEDGYTF